These 24 T cell receptor beta chains were all obtained from the same sample, sequenced in a study of shared clonotypes between healthy human individuals. Clones were sequenced by immunoSEQ multiplex PCR, and TCRdb holds only the in-frame ones, with some missing. Of 2.3 million or so clones in the sample, 80% to 95% were seen once. The sequenced material came from naive CD4+ T cells from PBMCs. The sample's subset: CD45RA+ positively selected. The receptors were gathered from a man aged 18 to 29 in good health. Some clones in this sample may be carry-over from other donors' samples.

Concerning this clone itself: Different DNA sequences within this sample yield the same CDR3. The rearrangement uses TRBV30 and TRBJ2-7; 7 bases agree with TRBD1. The ends lost 2 bases at V and 2 bases at J; junction bases unmatched: 3. The germline V gene encodes CDR1 GTSNPN and CDR2 SVGIG (reference sequence). The CDR3 covers 13 residues. The CDR3 loop reads CAWSPDRAYEQYF. The CDR3 nucleotides read TGTGCCTGGAGTCCCGACAGGGCCTACGAGCAGTACTTC.

The chain uses TRBV6-5 and TRBJ1-4, with D hard to call. CDR1 and CDR2 from the germline V gene are MNHEY and SVGAGI. This CDR3 is 14 amino acids long. Between the trimmed V and J ends, which lost 5 bases and 8 bases, there was a span of 15 bases. This chain's CDR3 is CASSPSGRVEKLFF. The CDR3 DNA follows: TGTGCCAGCAGTCCCAGCGGTAGGGTAGAAAAACTGTTTTTT.

The chain employs TRBV30 and TRBJ2-5; no clear D gene. The J call is in doubt because the DNA end fits TRBJ2-7 better. Germline assignment: CDR1 GTSNPN and CDR2 SVGIG (reference sequence). The CDR3 is 13 amino acids. The CDR3 loop reads CAWSFQPVYEQYF. In DNA, the CDR3 is TGTGCCTGGAGTTTCCAACCGGTTTACGAGCAGTACTTC.

V usage is TRBV25-1 and J usage is TRBJ2-1; 8 bases match TRBD2. The J segment lost 6 bases and the V segment lost 1 base, leaving 14 bases of the junction unmatched. The CDR3 loop spans 18 amino acids. CDR1 MGHDK and CDR2 SYGVNS come from the germline V gene. Here the CDR3 reads CASSEFPNLAGHTNEQFF. Here the CDR3 DNA reads TGTGCCAGCAGTGAATTTCCGAACCTAGCGGGTCACACCAATGAGCAGTTCTTC.

The chain employs TRBV30 and TRBJ1-2; tentative D call: TRBD1 (6 bases). This CDR3 has 13 amino acids. The germline V and J ends were trimmed by 1 base and 2 bases, with 8 bases remaining between them. Germline-derived CDR1 and CDR2 are GTSNPN and SVGIG (reference sequence). The chain's CDR3 is CAWSEDRNYGYTF. CDR3 DNA sequence: TGTGCCTGGAGTGAAGACAGGAACTATGGCTACACCTTC.

This chain links TRBV5-8 with TRBJ2-7; D remains ambiguous. V dropped 0 bases and J dropped 6 bases, with 10 bases sitting between them. This CDR3 region has 13 residues. Germline values: CDR1 SGHTS, CDR2 YDEGEE. DNA for the CDR3: TGTGCCAGCAGCTTGGTTCTGGCGGTCGAGCAGTACTTC. It codes for CASSLVLAVEQYF.

The V call is TRBV6-6, the J call TRBJ2-1; D gene ambiguous. Germline CDR1 MNHNY, CDR2 SVGAGI (reference sequence). This CDR3 comprises 14 residues. V was shortened by 8 bases and J by 4 bases, with 15 bases between the two germline ends. CDR3 coding DNA: TGTGCCAGCGGCCCCTCGACAAGGTACAATGAGCAGTTCTTC. The encoded protein is CASGPSTRYNEQFF.

CDR3 sequence reads: CASSRRPKDYGYTF. DNA for the CDR3: TGTGCCAGCAGCCGCAGACCCAAGGATTATGGCTACACCTTC. The J gene is TRBJ1-2, the V gene TRBV7-9, with D uncertain. V was clipped by 5 bases and J by 5 bases, with 15 bases between them. Germline V CDR1 and CDR2: SEHNR, FQNEAQ (reference sequence). The CDR3 totals 14 residues.

A word on this clone: Other DNA variants within this sample encode the same CDR3. The V and J genes are TRBV28 and TRBJ1-5; 7 positions match TRBD1. Trimming took 2 bases from V and 4 from J; bases not matched to a gene: 2. The CDR3 spans 14 residues. Germline CDR1 reads MDHEN; CDR2 reads SYDVKM. CDR3 DNA: TGTGCCAGCAGTTTAGGACAGGCGAATCAGCCCCAGCATTTT. It codes for CASSLGQANQPQHF.

The chain employs TRBV2 and TRBJ2-7; no clear D gene. Looked up from germline, CDR1 is SNHLY and CDR2 is FYNNEI. Trimming left V 6 bases short and J 1 base short, with 16 bases between. There are 15 residues in the CDR3. DNA of the CDR3: TGTGCCAGCAGGCGCCGTCTACCCGCTTCCTACGAGCAGTACTTC. It yields the protein CASRRRLPASYEQYF.

This clone has only a few counts. The chain couples TRBV10-1 to TRBJ1-1; the D is unclear. Per germline, CDR1 WNHNN and CDR2 SYGVQD (reference sequence). The V end was cut by 2 bases, the J end by 0 bases, with 13 bases between. The CDR3 sequence is 16 residues long. CDR3 nucleotide sequence: TGCGCCAGCAGTGAGATCTCGCCTCCTATGAACACTGAAGCTTTCTTT. Residues: CASSEISPPMNTEAFF.

The chain recombines TRBV5-4 with TRBJ1-2, with TRBD1 as a possible D gene (6 bases). The CDR3 has 16 amino acids. Germline CDR1 and CDR2: SGHNT and YYREEE (reference sequence). Trimming stripped 3 bases from V and 10 bases from J, with 25 bases between. CDR3 DNA sequence: TGTGCCAGCAGCTCAATCCTCGGTCAGGGGAATTTATTCTACACCTTC. It codes for CASSSILGQGNLFYTF. The entire variable domain, with the rest obtained from reference TRBV5-4 and TRBJ1-2, is as follows: ETGVTQSPTHLIKTRGQQVTLRCSSQSGHNTVSWYQQALGQGPQFIFQYYREEENGRGNFPPRFSGLQFPNYSSELNVNALELDDSALYLCASSSILGQGNLFYTFGSGTRLTVV.

The J gene is TRBJ2-1, the V gene TRBV11-2; D may be TRBD2 (6 bases). The germline V gene has CDR1 SGHAT and CDR2 FQNNGV. The germline V and J ends were trimmed by 5 bases and 5 bases, with 19 bases remaining between them. The CDR3 runs 16 residues. The CDR3 nucleotides read TGTGCCAGCAGCCTAGGCCGGGACTCCTACAACAATGAGCAGTTCTTC. As protein: CASSLGRDSYNNEQFF.

V usage is TRBV10-3 and J usage is TRBJ1-1; perhaps TRBD1 as D (6 bases). The CDR3 has 12 amino acids. The V gene lost 3 bases and the J gene lost 11 bases, with 13 bases spanning the gap. CDR1 is ENHRY and CDR2 is SYGVKD in the germline V gene. The CDR3 sequence: CAISDRGGEAFF. CDR3 bases: TGTGCCATCAGTGATAGGGGGGGAGAGGCTTTCTTT.

The V gene is TRBV11-1, the J gene TRBJ2-7, with D perhaps TRBD1 (6 bases). Trimming shortened V by 3 bases and J by 2 bases, and 23 bases separated the two germline ends. There are 18 residues in the CDR3. The germline V gene has CDR1 SGHAT and CDR2 FQDESV (reference sequence). CDR3 DNA: TGTGCCAGCAGCTTGTTACAGGGTTCAATAGTTTCGCCCTACGAGCAGTACTTC. Translation gives CASSLLQGSIVSPYEQYF. Supplemented by reference TRBV11-1 and TRBJ2-7, the full variable domain reads EAEVAQSPRYKITEKSQAVAFWCDPISGHATLYWYRQILGQGPELLVQFQDESVVDDSQLPKDRFSAERLKGVDSTLKIQPAELGDSAMYLCASSLLQGSIVSPYEQYFGPGTRLTVT.

This chain uses TRBV4-2 with TRBJ2-6; D uncertain. V lost 3 bases and J lost 0, with 18 bases in between. Germline assignment: CDR1 LGHNA and CDR2 YNFKEQ. CDR3 length: 19 amino acids. This CDR3 reads CASSQLLTRADSGANVLTF. The CDR3 DNA reads TGTGCCAGCAGCCAGCTGCTGACACGCGCGGACTCTGGGGCCAACGTCCTGACTTTC.

The CDR3 sequence: CASSLGQPSGYTF. The DNA of the CDR3 is TGTGCCAGCAGCTTAGGACAGCCCTCTGGCTACACCTTC. The chain has TRBV7-2 and TRBJ1-2; a weak D match, TRBD1 (5 bases). With 1 base removed from V and 7 bases from J, the gap between germline ends came to 10 bases. The germline V gene has CDR1 SGHTA and CDR2 FQGNSA. This CDR3 comprises 13 residues.

This chain links TRBV4-1 with TRBJ1-2, with D uncertain. Germline V gives CDR1 MGHRA, CDR2 YSYEKL. Trimming pared 0 bases from V and 8 bases from J, leaving 19 bases between. This CDR3 region has 16 residues. CDR3 sequence (DNA): TGCGCCAGCAGCCAAGATTTGGTAGCGGGAATGGGAGGCTACACCTTC. Amino acids: CASSQDLVAGMGGYTF.

The chain has TRBV18 and TRBJ2-7, with D unclear. The CDR3 is 12 residues long. V dropped 4 bases and J dropped 3 bases, with 7 bases sitting between them. Germline CDR1 reads KGHSH; CDR2 reads LQKENI. The CDR3 loop is CASSRDLYEQYF. The CDR3 DNA reads TGTGCCAGCTCACGAGACCTCTACGAGCAGTACTTC. The whole variable domain, remainder taken from reference TRBV18 and TRBJ2-7, is NAGVMQNPRHLVRRRGQEARLRCSPMKGHSHVYWYRQLPEEGLKFMVYLQKENIIDESGMPKERFSAEFPKEGPSILRIQQVVRGDSAAYFCASSRDLYEQYFGPGTRLTVT.

The V call is TRBV28, the J call TRBJ2-7; 11 positions agree with TRBD2. There are 16 residues in the CDR3. With 6 bases clipped from V and 3 bases from J, the junction kept 10 bases outside the gene matches. CDR1 is MDHEN, CDR2 SYDVKM, per germline. This CDR3 is CASSYRSGTSGYEQYF. Here the CDR3 DNA reads TGTGCCAGCAGCTACAGATCCGGGACTAGCGGCTACGAGCAGTACTTC.

The rearrangement joins TRBV9 to TRBJ2-7, with TRBD2 as a possible D gene (5 bases). Germline V lookup: CDR1 SGDLS, CDR2 YYNGEE. Trimming left V 4 bases short and J 0 bases short, with 14 bases between. CDR3 size: 15 residues. The CDR3 region has the DNA TGTGCCAGCAGCCCCGCCGGGATCAGCTCCTACGAGCAGTACTTC. Its translation: CASSPAGISSYEQYF.

The chain carries TRBV14 and TRBJ2-7, with 8 bases fitting TRBD1. This CDR3 contains 15 residues. Germline values: CDR1 SGHDN, CDR2 FVKESK. The trim removed 1 base at V and 3 bases at J, leaving 5 bases unmatched. In DNA, the CDR3 is TGTGCCAGCAGCCAAGGTAGCAGGGGGCTCTACGAGCAGTACTTC. Residues: CASSQGSRGLYEQYF.

This clone occurred once. J is TRBJ1-2 and V is TRBV2; 8 nucleotides agree with TRBD1. Germline V lookup: CDR1 SNHLY, CDR2 FYNNEI. The J segment lost 8 bases and the V segment lost 6 bases, leaving 8 bases of the junction unmatched. The CDR3 has 13 residues. The CDR3 is CASRVGQVSGYTF. CDR3 DNA sequence: TGTGCCAGCAGAGTGGGACAGGTCTCCGGCTACACCTTC.

The chain joins TRBV5-1 to TRBJ2-2, with 8 bases aligning to TRBD1. The CDR3 has 16 amino acids. Unmatched junction bases numbered 5, after V lost 1 base and J lost 3 bases. CDR1 is SGHRS and CDR2 is YFSETQ in the germline V gene. CDR3 in amino acids: CASSLFAGQDTGELFF. The CDR3 DNA reads TGCGCCAGCAGCTTGTTCGCGGGACAGGACACCGGGGAGCTGTTTTTT.